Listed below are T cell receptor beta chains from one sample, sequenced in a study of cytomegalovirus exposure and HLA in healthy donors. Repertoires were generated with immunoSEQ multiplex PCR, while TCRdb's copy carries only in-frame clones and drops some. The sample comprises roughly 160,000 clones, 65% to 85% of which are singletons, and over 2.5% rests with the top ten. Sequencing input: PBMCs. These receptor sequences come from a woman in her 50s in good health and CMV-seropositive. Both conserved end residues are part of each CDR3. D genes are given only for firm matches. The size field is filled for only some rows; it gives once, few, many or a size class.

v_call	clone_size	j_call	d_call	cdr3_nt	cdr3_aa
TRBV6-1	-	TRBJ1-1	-	TGTGCCAGCTCCCAAGGAAGGGGGAACACTGAAGCTTTCTTT	CASSQGRGNTEAFF
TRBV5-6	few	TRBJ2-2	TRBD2	TGTGCCAGCAGCCCCACTGGAGTAGCGGGAAACACCGGGGAGCTGTTTTTT	CASSPTGVAGNTGELFF
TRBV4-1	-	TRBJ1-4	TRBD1	TGCGCCAGCAGCCAAGGGACAGGGGATGAAAAACTGTTTTTT	CASSQGTGDEKLFF
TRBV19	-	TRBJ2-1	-	TGTGCCAGTAGATACGGGGTTTCCTACAATGAGCAGTTCTTC	CASRYGVSYNEQFF
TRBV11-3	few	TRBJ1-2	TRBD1	TGTGCCAGCAGCTCAGGGGGCTATGGCTACACCTTC	CASSSGGYGYTF
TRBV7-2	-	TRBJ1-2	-	TGTGCCAGCAGCTTCGGCGGGACTAACTATGGCTACACCTTC	CASSFGGTNYGYTF
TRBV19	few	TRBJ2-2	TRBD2	TGTGCCAGTAGCCCCGGGACTAGCGGGAAGGCCGGGGAGCTGTTTTTT	CASSPGTSGKAGELFF
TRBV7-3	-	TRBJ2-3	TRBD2	TGTGCCAGCAGCTCGGGACTAGCGGGAGCGGCAGATACGCAGTATTTT	CASSSGLAGAADTQYF
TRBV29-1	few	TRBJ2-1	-	TGCAGCTTCCCCGGGCCTGGGGGCGGATACAATGAGCAGTTCTTC	CSFPGPGGGYNEQFF
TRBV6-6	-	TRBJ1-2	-	TGTGCCAGCAGTTACGGACCCATCCGGGGTGGCTACACCTTC	CASSYGPIRGGYTF
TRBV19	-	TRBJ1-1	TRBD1	TGTGCCAGTAGTATCCGCGGGTCGAGGGGGCGAACTGAAGCTTTCTTT	CASSIRGSRGRTEAFF
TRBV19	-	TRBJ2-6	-	TGTGCCAGTAGTTCACAGGGTTTTAGCTCTGGGGCCAACGTCCTGACTTTC	CASSSQGFSSGANVLTF
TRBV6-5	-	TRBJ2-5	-	TGTGCCAGCAGTTCCTCCCACGGCGGGCGAGAGACCCAGTACTTC	CASSSSHGGRETQYF
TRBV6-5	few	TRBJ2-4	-	TGTGCCAGCAGGGGGAGTGAAAACAGTCAGTACTTC	CASRGSENSQYF
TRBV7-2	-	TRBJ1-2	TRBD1	TGTGCCAGCACCCCGGACAGGCTCTATGGCTACACCTTC	CASTPDRLYGYTF
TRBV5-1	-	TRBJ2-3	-	TGCGCCAGCAGTCCGCAGCCGGAGAAAGATACGCAGTATTTT	CASSPQPEKDTQYF
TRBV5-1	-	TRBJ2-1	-	TGCGCCAGCAGCTTGCAAAGCGGCGGGATTATAAACAATGAGCAGTTCTTC	CASSLQSGGIINNEQFF
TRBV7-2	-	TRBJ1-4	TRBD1	TGTGCCAGCAGCTCGGGACAGGGAATCGGAATGGGGGAAAAACTGTTTTTT	CASSSGQGIGMGEKLFF
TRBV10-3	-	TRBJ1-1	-	TGTGCCACCCAGGCCCGGGGGAGTGGGAACACTGAAGCTTTCTTT	CATQARGSGNTEAFF
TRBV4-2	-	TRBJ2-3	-	TGTGCCAGCAGCCAAGTTACGAGCGTTTCCACAGATACGCAGTATTTT	CASSQVTSVSTDTQYF
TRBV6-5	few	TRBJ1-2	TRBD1	TGTGCCAGCAGTTACAGGACAGGGGTTGGAGGCTACACCTTC	CASSYRTGVGGYTF
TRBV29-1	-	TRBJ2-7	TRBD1	TGCAGCTCCCCCGGGGACAGGGGCCACGAGCAGTACTTC	CSSPGDRGHEQYF
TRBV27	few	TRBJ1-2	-	TGTGCCAGCAGTTTAAGAACAGGGCATGGCTACACCTTC	CASSLRTGHGYTF
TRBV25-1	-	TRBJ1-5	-	TGTGCCAGCAGTGAATCGTACGAGGATAATCAGCCCCAGCATTTT	CASSESYEDNQPQHF
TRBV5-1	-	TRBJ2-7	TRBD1	TGCGCCAGCAGCCAGGGACAGCCCGTCTCCTACGAGCAGTACTTC	CASSQGQPVSYEQYF
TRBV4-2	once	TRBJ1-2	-	TGTGCCAGCAGCCAAGATGGGGGGTTTAACTATGGCTACACCTTC	CASSQDGGFNYGYTF
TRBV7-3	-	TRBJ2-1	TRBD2	TGTGCCAGCAGCTTAACCCCTGGAATTTTGGCGGGAGGAGTAAACAATGAGCAGTTCTTC	CASSLTPGILAGGVNNEQFF
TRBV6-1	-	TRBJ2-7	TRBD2	TGTGCCAGCAGTGCTCTTCCGGGACTAGCGGGGTCCTACGAGCAGTACTTC	CASSALPGLAGSYEQYF
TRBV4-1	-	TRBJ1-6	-	TGCGCCAGCAGCCCCCTAACCCGCCGGAGGGAGGGTTCACCCCTCCACTTT	CASSPLTRRREGSPLHF
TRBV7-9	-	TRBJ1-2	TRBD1	TGTGCCAGCAGCTTAGCAGGGGGCGGCTACACCTTC	CASSLAGGGYTF
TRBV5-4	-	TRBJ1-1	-	TGTGCCAGCAGCTTGGAACAGGGGAACACTGAAGCTTTCTTT	CASSLEQGNTEAFF
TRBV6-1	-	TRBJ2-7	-	TGTGCCAGCAGCAATTCAGACTCCTACGAGCAGTACTTC	CASSNSDSYEQYF
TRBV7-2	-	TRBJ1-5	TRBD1	TGTGCCAGCAGCCCTGATGGGACAGGCGGTCAGCCCCAGCATTTT	CASSPDGTGGQPQHF
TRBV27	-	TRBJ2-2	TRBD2	TGTGCCAGCAGGGTACTAGCGGGGGGGCACGGCGACACCGGGGAGCTGTTTTTT	CASRVLAGGHGDTGELFF
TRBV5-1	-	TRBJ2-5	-	TGCGCCAGCACCCATGGGCAGGCACAAGAGACCCAGTACTTC	CASTHGQAQETQYF
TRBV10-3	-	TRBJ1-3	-	TGTGCCATCAGTGCCCCTCGAGGGCCGGGAGGAAACACCATATATTTT	CAISAPRGPGGNTIYF
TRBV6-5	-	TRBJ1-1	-	TGTGCCAGCAGTTACCCGAACACAGGTGAAGCTTTCTTT	CASSYPNTGEAFF
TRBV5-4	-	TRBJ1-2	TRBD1	TGTGCCAGCAGCGGGGACAGGGAGGGCAATGGCTACACCTTC	CASSGDREGNGYTF
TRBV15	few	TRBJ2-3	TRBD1	TGTGCCACCAGCAGAGGGGGACAGTCTAGCACAGATACGCAGTATTTT	CATSRGGQSSTDTQYF